The 32 T cell receptor beta chains below were found in one sample sequenced in a study of blood T cell repertoires in COVID-19. TCRdb keeps only in-frame clones here, not all; method: immunoSEQ multiplex PCR. The data contain over 85,000 clones, roughly 89% of them singletons. Input material: peripheral blood. The receptors derive from a human donor with COVID-19, enrolled during active disease. The donor label of this sample is uncertain.

The chain has TRBV5-1 and TRBJ2-7; 10 positions match TRBD1. The V gene's germline CDR1 is SGHRS and CDR2 YFSETQ. CDR3 size: 17 residues. V shed 4 bases, J shed 1 base, and the junction held 11 bases outside the gene matches. This CDR3 reads CASSTGTGALSSYEQYF. In DNA, the CDR3 is TGCGCCAGCAGCACCGGGACAGGGGCGCTGAGTTCCTACGAGCAGTACTTC.

This clone was observed once. The J gene is TRBJ2-1, the V gene TRBV3-1 (or the pseudogene TRBV3-2); TRBD2 matches at 10 bases. Looked up from germline, CDR1 is LGHDT and CDR2 is YNNKEL (reference sequence). The CDR3 extends over 16 amino acids. V was clipped by 5 bases and J by 9 bases; unmatched bases: 13. The CDR3 DNA follows: TGTGCCAGCAGCAGGATAAGCGGGGGGGCCAGGGGTGAGCAGTTCTTC. As protein: CASSRISGGARGEQFF.

The chain joins TRBV25-1 to TRBJ2-2; 11 nucleotides line up with TRBD1. V shed 7 bases, J shed 6 bases, and the junction held 13 bases outside the gene matches. Germline V gene lookup returns CDR1 MGHDK and CDR2 SYGVNS. The CDR3 extends over 17 amino acids. The CDR3 spells CASTSPFGQGAAGELFF. CDR3 bases: TGTGCCAGCACTAGCCCTTTTGGACAGGGGGCTGCCGGGGAGCTGTTTTTT.

The V and J genes are TRBV5-1 and TRBJ1-2; the D is unclear. The germline CDR1 and CDR2 sequences are SGHRS and YFSETQ. The CDR3 loop spans 14 amino acids. Trimming cost V 0 bases and J 2 bases, with 8 bases left between them. The DNA for the CDR3 is TGCGCCAGCAGCTTGGAAGGCGGAAACTATGGCTACACCTTC. Encoded protein: CASSLEGGNYGYTF. Looking up the rest from reference TRBV5-1 and TRBJ1-2 gives the full variable domain: KAGVTQTPRYLIKTRGQQVTLSCSPISGHRSVSWYQQTPGQGLQFLFEYFSETQRNKGNFPGRFSGRQFSNSRSEMNVSTLELGDSALYLCASSLEGGNYGYTFGSGTRLTVV.

This clone was detected once. This chain joins TRBV7-3 and TRBJ2-7; 7 positions match TRBD1. The CDR3 consists of 15 residues. Germline V gene sequence: CDR1 SGHTA, CDR2 FQGTGA. Trimming took 5 bases from V and 2 from J; bases not matched to a gene: 9. The chain's CDR3 is CASSLTGVGAYEQYF. The CDR3, as DNA: TGTGCCAGCAGCCTCACAGGGGTGGGGGCCTACGAGCAGTACTTC.

The V and J genes are TRBV5-1 and TRBJ1-1; D may be TRBD1 (6 bases). This CDR3 contains 14 residues. V was trimmed by 3 bases and J by 3 bases, leaving 12 bases between them. The V gene's germline CDR1 is SGHRS and CDR2 YFSETQ. CDR3 sequence (DNA): TGCGCCAGCAGCTCAAGGGGGACCCACACTGAAGCTTTCTTT. Its protein product is CASSSRGTHTEAFF.

This chain joins TRBV25-1 and TRBJ2-7; TRBD2 is a possible D gene (6 bases). The germline gives CDR1 MGHDK, CDR2 SYGVNS. The CDR3 covers 12 residues. V lost 9 bases and J lost 0, with 9 bases in between. CDR3 region: CARLAYSYEQYF. For the CDR3, the DNA is TGTGCCAGGCTAGCGTACTCCTACGAGCAGTACTTC.

This clone was recorded a few times. The chain recombines TRBV4-2 with TRBJ2-5; the match to TRBD2 covers 14 bases. V gave up 1 base and J gave up 0 bases; unmatched junction bases: 13. In germline, CDR1 is LGHNA, CDR2 YNFKEQ. The CDR3 has 21 residues. CDR3 region: CASSQVTETSGGVNHQETQYF. The CDR3 DNA sequence: TGTGCCAGCAGCCAAGTTACCGAGACTAGCGGGGGGGTCAACCACCAAGAGACCCAGTACTTC.

CDR3 sequence: CASSLEAQGSLEAFF. The CDR3 region has the DNA TGTGCCAGCAGCTTAGAAGCCCAGGGGAGTCTTGAAGCTTTCTTT. The chain carries TRBV7-2 and TRBJ1-1; the D gene is possibly TRBD1 (6 bases). Germline CDR1 SGHTA, CDR2 FQGNSA. Trimming cost V 1 base and J 7 bases, with 16 bases left between them. The CDR3 is 15 amino acids. The whole variable domain, remainder taken from reference TRBV7-2 and TRBJ1-1, is GAGVSQSPSNKVTEKGKDVELRCDPISGHTALYWYRQSLGQGLEFLIYFQGNSAPDKSGLPSDRFSAERTGGSVSTLTIQRTQQEDSAVYLCASSLEAQGSLEAFFGQGTRLTVV.

The chain carries TRBV7-9 and TRBJ2-7, with 12 bases that match TRBD1. From germline, CDR1 is SEHNR and CDR2 FQNEAQ (reference sequence). CDR3 length equals 17 residues. V shed 5 bases and J 4 bases; nucleotides not matched to a gene: 12. CDR3 in DNA: TGTGCCAGCAGCCCTTATGGGACAGGGGGCAGGGGTTACGAGCAGTACTTC. Translation: CASSPYGTGGRGYEQYF.

This clone was seen once. The chain employs TRBV7-2 and TRBJ2-1; 7 nucleotides align to TRBD2. Germline CDR1 and CDR2: SGHTA and FQGNSA. This CDR3 is built from 15 residues. The ends lost 5 bases at V and 1 base at J; junction bases unmatched: 5. The CDR3 coding sequence is TGTGCCAGCAGCCTCTGGCGGGAGTCCTACAATGAGCAGTTCTTC. It codes for CASSLWRESYNEQFF.

The chain recombines TRBV7-9 with TRBJ2-5; the D is unclear. The germline V and J ends were trimmed by 1 base and 1 base, with 7 bases remaining between them. The CDR3 length is 14 residues. Per the germline V gene, CDR1 is SEHNR and CDR2 is FQNEAQ (reference sequence). The CDR3 bases are TGTGCCAGCAGCTTAGTAGCCTCCCAAGAGACCCAGTACTTC. This codes for CASSLVASQETQYF.

The rearrangement joins TRBV7-3 to TRBJ1-1, with TRBD1 as a possible D gene (6 bases). The CDR3 totals 15 residues. V lost 5 bases, J lost 0 bases, and 13 bases lay in between. Germline V gene sequence: CDR1 SGHTA, CDR2 FQGTGA. CDR3 sequence: CASSPNGQMNTEAFF. In DNA, the CDR3 is TGTGCCAGCAGCCCGAATGGACAGATGAACACTGAAGCTTTCTTT. The variable domain in full, completed from reference TRBV7-3 and TRBJ1-1, reads GAGVSQTPSNKVTEKGKYVELRCDPISGHTALYWYRQSLGQGPEFLIYFQGTGAADDSGLPNDRFFAVRPEGSVSTLKIQRTERGDSAVYLCASSPNGQMNTEAFFGQGTRLTVV.

The V call is TRBV9, the J call TRBJ2-4, with D unresolved. The V gene lost 1 base and the J gene lost 1 base, with 12 bases spanning the gap. The CDR3 is 16 amino acids. Germline V gene data show CDR1 as SGDLS and CDR2 as YYNGEE. Here the CDR3 DNA reads TGTGCCAGCAGCGTAAATTCATTGGGCGCCAAAAACATTCAGTACTTC. It translates to CASSVNSLGAKNIQYF.

The chain recombines TRBV11-2 with TRBJ2-7, with D tentatively TRBD1 (6 bases). CDR1 and CDR2 from the germline V gene are SGHAT and FQNNGV. Trimming stripped 6 bases from V and 6 bases from J, with 15 bases between. This CDR3 has 13 residues. Written as DNA, the CDR3 is TGTGCCAGCAGGTGGAACAGGGAAACCGAGCAGTACTTC. Protein sequence: CASRWNRETEQYF.

This clone was seen a single time. The chain uses TRBV12-3 or TRBV12-4 and TRBJ1-1; no reliable D call. CDR3 size: 13 residues. Trimming stripped 10 bases from V and 1 base from J, with 13 bases between. CDR3 DNA: TGTGCCACCACAATGGTAACGAACACTGAAGCTTTCTTT. Amino acid sequence: CATTMVTNTEAFF.

The rearrangement uses TRBV5-1 and TRBJ2-5; no clear D gene. Germline CDR1 reads SGHRS; CDR2 reads YFSETQ. This CDR3 spans 13 amino acids. V was pared by 2 bases and J by 1 base, with 6 bases between. CDR3 nucleotides: TGCGCCAGCAGCTTCGGAGCCCAAGAGACCCAGTACTTC. This sequence encodes CASSFGAQETQYF.

The chain recombines TRBV6-1 with TRBJ1-5, with D possibly TRBD1 on 5 matching bases. Trimming took 1 base from V and 3 from J, leaving 16 bases between them. The CDR3 contains 17 residues. The germline V gene has CDR1 MNHNS and CDR2 SASEGT. DNA of the CDR3: TGTGCCAGCAGTGAAGGTGGGGGGAGGTGGGACAATCAGCCCCAGCATTTT. Amino acids: CASSEGGGRWDNQPQHF.

V usage is TRBV5-1 and J usage is TRBJ2-4; D is possibly TRBD1 (6 bases). Germline loops: CDR1 SGHRS, CDR2 YFSETQ. V gave up 5 bases and J gave up 2 bases, with 11 bases separating them. This CDR3 is 14 amino acids long. The CDR3 here is CASSGGQPKNIQYF. The CDR3, as DNA: TGCGCCAGCAGTGGAGGACAGCCCAAAAACATTCAGTACTTC.

The rearrangement uses TRBV4-2 and TRBJ1-4; tentatively, D is TRBD1 (5 bases). The CDR3 spans 16 residues. The V end lost 0 bases, the J end lost 3 bases, and 11 bases lay between the germline ends. Germline CDR1 is LGHNA and CDR2 is YNFKEQ. As DNA, the CDR3 is TGTGCCAGCAGCCAAGATAGTGGCAGGGCTAATGAAAAACTGTTTTTT. This sequence encodes CASSQDSGRANEKLFF.

This clone was observed a single time. The chain couples TRBV6-1 to TRBJ2-2, with 8 bases matching TRBD2. Germline V gene lookup returns CDR1 MNHNS and CDR2 SASEGT. The CDR3 loop spans 15 amino acids. The junction had 8 bases not matched to a gene; V was cut back by 2 bases and J by 9 bases. CDR3 residues: CASSESLGLARELFF. The CDR3 DNA sequence: TGTGCCAGCAGTGAATCCCTCGGACTAGCCCGGGAGCTGTTTTTT.

The chain uses TRBV10-3 and TRBJ2-3, with 8 nucleotides matching TRBD1. Germline CDR1 and CDR2: ENHRY and SYGVKD. The CDR3 length is 16 residues. With 5 bases clipped from V and 4 bases from J, the junction kept 11 bases outside the gene matches. CDR3 amino acids: CAISPLRDRLADTQYF. In nucleotides, the CDR3 is TGTGCCATCAGTCCTCTCCGGGACAGGTTAGCAGATACGCAGTATTTT.

The CDR3 sequence: CASSQDTAGVYEQYF. The CDR3 bases are TGTGCCAGCAGCCAAGATACAGCGGGAGTTTACGAGCAGTACTTC. This chain uses TRBV3-1 (or the pseudogene TRBV3-2) with TRBJ2-7, with TRBD2 matching over 8 bases. Germline CDR1 is LGHDT and CDR2 is YNNKEL (reference sequence). This CDR3 spans 15 amino acids. J was trimmed by 4 bases and V by 0 bases; bases with no gene match: 5.

Written as DNA, the CDR3 is TGTGCCAGCAGCTTAGGGGGACAGACCTACGAGCAGTACTTC. It codes for CASSLGGQTYEQYF. J is TRBJ2-7 and V is TRBV7-6; TRBD1 matches 7 bases. With 1 base clipped from V and 2 bases from J, the junction kept 2 bases outside the gene matches. The CDR3 sequence is 14 residues long. CDR1 is SGHVS and CDR2 is FNYEAQ in the germline V gene.

V is TRBV25-1 and J is TRBJ2-2; 12 bases map to TRBD1. V gave up 4 bases and J gave up 5 bases; unmatched junction bases: 8. The CDR3 covers 17 residues. Germline CDR1 reads MGHDK; CDR2 reads SYGVNS. DNA for the CDR3: TGTGCCAGCAGTGTTACCGGGACAGGGGGCTATACCGGGGAGCTGTTTTTT. This codes for CASSVTGTGGYTGELFF.

This clone turned up a few times. The V call is TRBV2, the J call TRBJ1-6, with a possible D match to TRBD1 (5 bases). The CDR3 totals 14 residues. Germline V gives CDR1 SNHLY, CDR2 FYNNEI. The ends were cut back, 6 bases at V and 0 bases at J, with 6 bases in the middle. The CDR3 DNA reads TGTGCCAGCAGGGGGGGCTCCTATAATTCACCCCTCCACTTT. Translating gives CASRGGSYNSPLHF.

CDR3 sequence reads: CASSVEPRDTEAFF. CDR3 bases: TGTGCCAGCAGCGTAGAGCCGAGGGACACTGAAGCTTTCTTT. The chain links TRBV9 to TRBJ1-1; D uncertain. CDR1 is SGDLS and CDR2 is YYNGEE in the germline V gene. The CDR3 spans 14 residues. The V end was cut by 0 bases, the J end by 3 bases, with 9 bases between.

The V call is TRBV9, the J call TRBJ2-7; D gene ambiguous. The CDR3 runs to 14 residues. With 0 bases removed from V and 9 bases from J, the gap between germline ends came to 16 bases. Germline V lookup: CDR1 SGDLS, CDR2 YYNGEE. The DNA for the CDR3 is TGTGCCAGCAGCGTAGAACAGTCCACCCTAACGCAGTACTTC. As protein: CASSVEQSTLTQYF.

The chain uses TRBV30 and TRBJ1-5; 10 nucleotides align to TRBD1. The junction had 2 bases not matched to a gene; V was cut back by 7 bases and J by 2 bases. Germline V gene data show CDR1 as GTSNPN and CDR2 as SVGIG (reference sequence). The CDR3 covers 13 residues. In DNA, the CDR3 is TGTGCCTTTGGACAGGGGGGCAATCAGCCCCAGCATTTT. Translated, it gives CAFGQGGNQPQHF.

The chain couples TRBV5-1 to TRBJ1-2; 7 nucleotides agree with TRBD1. The CDR3 loop spans 15 amino acids. Germline lookup yields CDR1 SGHRS and CDR2 YFSETQ. Trimming cost V 0 bases and J 7 bases; bases outside gene matches: 9. In DNA form, the CDR3 reads TGCGCCAGCAGCTTGGCCGGCAGGGGGGCGAGTGGCTACACCTTC. Residues: CASSLAGRGASGYTF.

Concerning this clone itself: This specimen includes other DNA sequences encoding the same CDR3. The chain couples TRBV3-1 (or the pseudogene TRBV3-2) to TRBJ1-1; 8 bases fit TRBD1. The length of the CDR3 is 14 residues. The V and J ends lost 2 bases and 4 bases, in that order; junction bases with no gene match: 3. Germline V gene sequence: CDR1 LGHDT, CDR2 YNNKEL (reference sequence). In nucleotides, the CDR3 is TGTGCCAGCAGCCAAACAGGGGGAGGCACTGAAGCTTTCTTT. Translated, it gives CASSQTGGGTEAFF.

The chain has TRBV7-2 and TRBJ2-2; 11 bases line up with TRBD2. V dropped 5 bases and J dropped 5; count of bases not matched to a gene: 7. Germline CDR1 and CDR2: SGHTA and FQGNSA. The CDR3 has 16 amino acids. In DNA, the CDR3 is TGTGCCAGCAGCGCTCAATCTAGCGGGGGGACCGGGGAGCTGTTTTTT. Protein sequence: CASSAQSSGGTGELFF.